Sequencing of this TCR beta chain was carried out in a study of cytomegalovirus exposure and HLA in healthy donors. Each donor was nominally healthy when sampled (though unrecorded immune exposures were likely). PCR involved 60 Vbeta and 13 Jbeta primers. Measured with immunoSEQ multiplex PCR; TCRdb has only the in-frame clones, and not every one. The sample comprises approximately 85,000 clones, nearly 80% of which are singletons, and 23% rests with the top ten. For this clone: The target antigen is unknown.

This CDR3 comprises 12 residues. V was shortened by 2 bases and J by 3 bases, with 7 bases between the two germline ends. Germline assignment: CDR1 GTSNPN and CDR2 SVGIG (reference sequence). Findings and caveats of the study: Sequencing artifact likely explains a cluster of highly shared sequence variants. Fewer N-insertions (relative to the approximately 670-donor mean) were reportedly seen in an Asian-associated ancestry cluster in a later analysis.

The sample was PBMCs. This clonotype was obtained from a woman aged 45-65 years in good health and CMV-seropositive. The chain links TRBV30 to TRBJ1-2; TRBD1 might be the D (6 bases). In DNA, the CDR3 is TGTGCCTGGAGTCGGACAGACTATGGCTACACCTTC. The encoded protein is CAWSRTDYGYTF.